This is a list of T cell receptor beta chains from one sample in a study of blood T cell repertoires in COVID-19. Assay: immunoSEQ multiplex PCR; the TCRdb copy retains only in-frame clones and omits some. There are around 160,000 clones in the sample; around 84% occur only once, and about 39% lies in the top ten. Sequencing was carried out using peripheral blood. These receptors were taken from a human donor in a cohort sampled during active COVID-19. Both conserved end residues are part of each CDR3. The order of the fields is J gene, clone size, V gene, D gene, CDR3 DNA, CDR3 protein. D genes are given only for firm matches. Clone size is not always given. Where it is, it says once, few, many or a class for expanded clones.

j_gene: TRBJ1-5
abundance: .
v_gene: TRBV11-1
d_gene: .
CDR3nt: TGTGCCAGCAGCTTGGCCCCCAATCAGCCCCAGCATTTT
CDR3aa: CASSLAPNQPQHF

j_gene: TRBJ1-3
abundance: .
v_gene: TRBV7-2
d_gene: TRBD1
CDR3nt: TGTGCCAGCAGCTTAGCTGGGACAGATGGAAACACCATATATTTT
CDR3aa: CASSLAGTDGNTIYF

j_gene: TRBJ1-4
abundance: .
v_gene: TRBV19
d_gene: .
CDR3nt: TGTGCCAGTAGTCCTCACACCCCGGGACAAGGGGAAAAACTGTTTTTT
CDR3aa: CASSPHTPGQGEKLFF

j_gene: TRBJ2-7
abundance: .
v_gene: TRBV19
d_gene: .
CDR3nt: TGTGCCAGTAGCCAACAGGGCTCCTACGAGCAGTACTTC
CDR3aa: CASSQQGSYEQYF

j_gene: TRBJ1-3
abundance: .
v_gene: TRBV3-1/TRBV3-2
d_gene: .
CDR3nt: TGTGCCAGCAGCCCCCTTGGGGGGGTTAAAAGAAACACCATATATTTT
CDR3aa: CASSPLGGVKRNTIYF

j_gene: TRBJ2-7
abundance: .
v_gene: TRBV5-1
d_gene: .
CDR3nt: TGCGCCAGCAGCTTGGATCTTGGGGACACCTGGTGGTACTTC
CDR3aa: CASSLDLGDTWWYF

j_gene: TRBJ1-2
abundance: .
v_gene: TRBV20-1
d_gene: TRBD1
CDR3nt: TGCAGTGCTAGTTCCCCGAACAGGGGGTCCTATGGCTACACCTTC
CDR3aa: CSASSPNRGSYGYTF

j_gene: TRBJ1-1
abundance: .
v_gene: TRBV12-3/TRBV12-4
d_gene: .
CDR3nt: TGTGCCAGCAGTTTAATGGGGGGTACTGAAGCTTTCTTT
CDR3aa: CASSLMGGTEAFF

j_gene: TRBJ1-2
abundance: once
v_gene: TRBV24-1
d_gene: .
CDR3nt: TGTGCCACCAGTGATTTCAAAACTAACTATGGCTACACCTTC
CDR3aa: CATSDFKTNYGYTF

j_gene: TRBJ1-1
abundance: .
v_gene: TRBV7-9
d_gene: .
CDR3nt: TGTGCCAGCAGCTTGCTGAGGGTAACAGCGAACACTGAAGCTTTCTTT
CDR3aa: CASSLLRVTANTEAFF

j_gene: TRBJ1-2
abundance: .
v_gene: TRBV5-4
d_gene: .
CDR3nt: TGTGCCAGCAGCCCCCGGGGGGGAGGCTATGGCTACACCTTC
CDR3aa: CASSPRGGGYGYTF

j_gene: TRBJ1-1
abundance: .
v_gene: TRBV5-4
d_gene: TRBD1
CDR3nt: TGTGCCAGCACCCGGGGAACAGGGGGCGCGACTGAAGCTTTCTTT
CDR3aa: CASTRGTGGATEAFF

j_gene: TRBJ1-1
abundance: .
v_gene: TRBV15
d_gene: TRBD1
CDR3nt: TGTGCCACCAGCAGACAGGGGGCTTACACTGAAGCTTTCTTT
CDR3aa: CATSRQGAYTEAFF

j_gene: TRBJ1-4
abundance: few
v_gene: TRBV9
d_gene: .
CDR3nt: TGTGCCAGCAGCGTGGGGGCTAGCACTAATGAAAAACTGTTTTTT
CDR3aa: CASSVGASTNEKLFF

j_gene: TRBJ2-1
abundance: .
v_gene: TRBV28
d_gene: TRBD2
CDR3nt: TGTGCCAGCAGCCAACTAGCGGGGAACTACAATGAGCAGTTCTTC
CDR3aa: CASSQLAGNYNEQFF

j_gene: TRBJ1-2
abundance: once
v_gene: TRBV18
d_gene: .
CDR3nt: TGTGCCAGCTCACCACCTCAGGGCATAGGCTACACCTTC
CDR3aa: CASSPPQGIGYTF

j_gene: TRBJ2-1
abundance: .
v_gene: TRBV6-5
d_gene: .
CDR3nt: TGTGCCAGCAGTTACCAAGTAAACAGTGCTGAGCAGTTCTTC
CDR3aa: CASSYQVNSAEQFF

j_gene: TRBJ1-6
abundance: .
v_gene: TRBV4-2
d_gene: .
CDR3nt: TGTGCCAGCAGCCAAGTTGGCAATAATTCACCCCTCCACTTT
CDR3aa: CASSQVGNNSPLHF

j_gene: TRBJ1-2
abundance: .
v_gene: TRBV6-2/TRBV6-3
d_gene: .
CDR3nt: TGTGCCAGCAGTTACTCGAGTTCGAGTTTAGGCTACACCTTC
CDR3aa: CASSYSSSSLGYTF

j_gene: TRBJ1-4
abundance: .
v_gene: TRBV5-4
d_gene: TRBD1
CDR3nt: TGTGCCAGCAGCTATACAGGGGGAAGGGGCGAAAAACTGTTTTTT
CDR3aa: CASSYTGGRGEKLFF

j_gene: TRBJ2-3
abundance: .
v_gene: TRBV5-4
d_gene: TRBD2
CDR3nt: TGTGCCAGCAGCAAAGATAGCGGGGGGGGGACAGATACGCAGTATTTT
CDR3aa: CASSKDSGGGTDTQYF

j_gene: TRBJ2-5
abundance: .
v_gene: TRBV5-5
d_gene: .
CDR3nt: TGTGCCAGCAGCCGGGGGATGGAAGAGACCCAGTACTTC
CDR3aa: CASSRGMEETQYF

j_gene: TRBJ2-1
abundance: .
v_gene: TRBV6-2/TRBV6-3
d_gene: TRBD2
CDR3nt: TGTGCCAGCAGTAACCCCGGGACTAGCGGCGATGAGCAGTTCTTC
CDR3aa: CASSNPGTSGDEQFF

j_gene: TRBJ1-4
abundance: .
v_gene: TRBV19
d_gene: .
CDR3nt: TGTGCCAGTAGTACAGGGCCAACTAATGAAAAACTGTTTTTT
CDR3aa: CASSTGPTNEKLFF

j_gene: TRBJ2-1
abundance: .
v_gene: TRBV6-2/TRBV6-3
d_gene: TRBD1
CDR3nt: TGTGCCAGCAGTTCCCGACAGGGGGGACCCCTATACAATGAGCAGTTCTTC
CDR3aa: CASSSRQGGPLYNEQFF

j_gene: TRBJ1-2
abundance: once
v_gene: TRBV19
d_gene: TRBD1
CDR3nt: TGTGCCAGTAGAGAAGGCAGGGGGTTCGGCTATGGCTACACCTTC
CDR3aa: CASREGRGFGYGYTF

j_gene: TRBJ1-2
abundance: .
v_gene: TRBV5-8
d_gene: TRBD1
CDR3nt: TGTGCCAGCAGCCGGGGACAGGTATATGGCTACACCTTC
CDR3aa: CASSRGQVYGYTF

j_gene: TRBJ2-3
abundance: .
v_gene: TRBV25-1
d_gene: TRBD2
CDR3nt: TGTGCCAGCAGTGGGACTAGCGGGGGGGACACAGATACGCAGTATTTT
CDR3aa: CASSGTSGGDTDTQYF

j_gene: TRBJ1-1
abundance: .
v_gene: TRBV6-5
d_gene: .
CDR3nt: TGTGCCAGCAGTTGGACAGATACAACTGAAGCTTTCTTT
CDR3aa: CASSWTDTTEAFF

j_gene: TRBJ2-5
abundance: .
v_gene: TRBV6-5
d_gene: TRBD1
CDR3nt: TGTGCCAGCAGTACGGGGACAGTGGGTGCCCAGTACTTC
CDR3aa: CASSTGTVGAQYF

j_gene: TRBJ1-2
abundance: .
v_gene: TRBV11-2
d_gene: .
CDR3nt: TGTGCCAGCAGCTTAGATTCAGGGAACTATGGCTACACCTTC
CDR3aa: CASSLDSGNYGYTF

j_gene: TRBJ1-6
abundance: .
v_gene: TRBV3-1/TRBV3-2
d_gene: TRBD1
CDR3nt: TGTGCCAGCATCTCCAAGTCAGGGGGCGGGAATTCACCCCTCCACTTT
CDR3aa: CASISKSGGGNSPLHF

j_gene: TRBJ1-1
abundance: .
v_gene: TRBV14
d_gene: .
CDR3nt: TGTGCCAGCAGCCAAGGAGGGACTGAAGCTTTCTTT
CDR3aa: CASSQGGTEAFF

j_gene: TRBJ1-3
abundance: .
v_gene: TRBV14
d_gene: .
CDR3nt: TGTGCCAGCAGTCGACAGCTCTCTGGAAACACCATATATTTT
CDR3aa: CASSRQLSGNTIYF

j_gene: TRBJ1-5
abundance: few
v_gene: TRBV5-5
d_gene: .
CDR3nt: TGTGCCAGCAGCTTCGCGGGGGGAGGCGGGCAGCCCCAGCATTTT
CDR3aa: CASSFAGGGGQPQHF

j_gene: TRBJ1-2
abundance: .
v_gene: TRBV2
d_gene: .
CDR3nt: TGTGCCAGCGGGACTAACAACTATGGCTACACCTTC
CDR3aa: CASGTNNYGYTF

j_gene: TRBJ2-7
abundance: .
v_gene: TRBV6-5
d_gene: TRBD2
CDR3nt: TGTGCCAGCAGTTTTCGGACTAGCTACGAGCAGTACTTC
CDR3aa: CASSFRTSYEQYF

j_gene: TRBJ2-3
abundance: .
v_gene: TRBV18
d_gene: TRBD2
CDR3nt: TGTGCCAGCTCACTGGAGTGGCGGGGGGCCTTAGATACGCAGTATTTT
CDR3aa: CASSLEWRGALDTQYF

j_gene: TRBJ1-2
abundance: .
v_gene: TRBV5-4
d_gene: TRBD1
CDR3nt: TGTGCCAGCAGTGAGGGACAGAGGAACTATGGCTACACCTTC
CDR3aa: CASSEGQRNYGYTF

j_gene: TRBJ1-3
abundance: once
v_gene: TRBV25-1
d_gene: .
CDR3nt: TGTGCCAGCAGTGAAAGTCGCCTGGGCACGGGAAACACCATATATTTT
CDR3aa: CASSESRLGTGNTIYF

j_gene: TRBJ2-7
abundance: .
v_gene: TRBV10-2
d_gene: .
CDR3nt: TGCGCCAGCAGCAGGGGTCCCTACGAGCAGTACTTC
CDR3aa: CASSRGPYEQYF